This T cell receptor (beta chain) was documented in a study of cytomegalovirus exposure and HLA in healthy donors. V lost 0 bases, J lost 4 bases, and 26 bases lay in between. From germline, CDR1 is LNHNV and CDR2 YYDKDF (reference sequence). The length of the CDR3 is 20 residues. This clone was recorded a few times. In the PCR, 60 Vbeta and 13 Jbeta primers were used. Assay: immunoSEQ multiplex PCR; the TCRdb copy retains only in-frame clones and omits some. The sample gives 60,000 to 90,000 clones, less than 75% of which show up once; 7.5% to 8% is in the top ten. The J gene is TRBJ2-3, the V gene TRBV15; D might be TRBD2 (6 bases). The sequenced sample consisted of PBMCs. The receptor was derived from a middle-aged man in good health and CMV-seropositive. The CDR3 loop reads CATSRDYSSLSAGRADTQYF. DNA for the CDR3: TGTGCCACCAGCAGAGATTACTCGTCCCTTTCGGCGGGAAGGGCAGATACGCAGTATTTT.